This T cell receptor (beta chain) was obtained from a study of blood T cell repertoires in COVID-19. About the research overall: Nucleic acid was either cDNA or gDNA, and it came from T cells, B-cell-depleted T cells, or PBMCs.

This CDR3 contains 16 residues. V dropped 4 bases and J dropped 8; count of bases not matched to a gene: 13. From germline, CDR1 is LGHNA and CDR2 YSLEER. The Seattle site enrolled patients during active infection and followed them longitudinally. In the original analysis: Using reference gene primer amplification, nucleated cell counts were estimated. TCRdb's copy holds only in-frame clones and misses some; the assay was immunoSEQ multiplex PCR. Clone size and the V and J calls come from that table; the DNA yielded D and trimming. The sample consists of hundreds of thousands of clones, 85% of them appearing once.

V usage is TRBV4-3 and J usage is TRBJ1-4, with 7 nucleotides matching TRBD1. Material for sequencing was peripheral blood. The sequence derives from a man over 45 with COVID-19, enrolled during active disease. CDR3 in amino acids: CASSLNPRGRDEKLFF. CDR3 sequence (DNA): TGCGCCAGCAGCCTGAACCCGAGGGGGCGCGACGAAAAACTGTTTTTT.